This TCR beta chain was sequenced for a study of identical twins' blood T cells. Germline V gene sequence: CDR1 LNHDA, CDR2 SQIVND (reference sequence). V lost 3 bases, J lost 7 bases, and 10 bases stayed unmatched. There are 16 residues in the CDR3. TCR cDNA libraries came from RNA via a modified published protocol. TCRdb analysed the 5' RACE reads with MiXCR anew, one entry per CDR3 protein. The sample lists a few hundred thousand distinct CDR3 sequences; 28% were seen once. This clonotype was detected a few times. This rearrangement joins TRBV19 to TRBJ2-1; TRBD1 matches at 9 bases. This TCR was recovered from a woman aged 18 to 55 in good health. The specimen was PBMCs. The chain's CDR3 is CASSMGWDREYNEQFF. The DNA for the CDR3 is TGTGCCAGTAGTATGGGTTGGGACAGGGAGTATAATGAGCAGTTCTTC.